The entry below describes one T cell receptor (beta chain). This sample stems from a study of blood T cell repertoires in COVID-19. The ends lost 2 bases at V and 3 bases at J; junction bases unmatched: 5. Germline CDR1 and CDR2: SGHRS and YFSETQ. The CDR3 spans 17 residues. In the source study's methods: Quantification of nucleated cells was approximated via reference gene primer amplification. Repertoires were generated with immunoSEQ multiplex PCR, while TCRdb's copy carries only in-frame clones and drops some. V and J calls and clone size are copied from that table; D and trimming were computed from the DNA. The sample contains 90,000 to 150,000 clones, over 65% of which appear only once.

Sequencing was carried out using peripheral blood. The TCR was taken from a man aged 60 to 75 with acute or convalescent COVID-19. The chain is built from TRBV5-1 and TRBJ1-6, with 10 positions matching TRBD1. DNA of the CDR3: TGCGCCAGCAGCTTTGACAGGGGGCGAAGCTATAATTCACCCCTCCACTTT. Its translation: CASSFDRGRSYNSPLHF. Filled out from reference TRBV5-1 and TRBJ1-6, the complete variable domain reads KAGVTQTPRYLIKTRGQQVTLSCSPISGHRSVSWYQQTPGQGLQFLFEYFSETQRNKGNFPGRFSGRQFSNSRSEMNVSTLELGDSALYLCASSFDRGRSYNSPLHFGNGTRLTVT.